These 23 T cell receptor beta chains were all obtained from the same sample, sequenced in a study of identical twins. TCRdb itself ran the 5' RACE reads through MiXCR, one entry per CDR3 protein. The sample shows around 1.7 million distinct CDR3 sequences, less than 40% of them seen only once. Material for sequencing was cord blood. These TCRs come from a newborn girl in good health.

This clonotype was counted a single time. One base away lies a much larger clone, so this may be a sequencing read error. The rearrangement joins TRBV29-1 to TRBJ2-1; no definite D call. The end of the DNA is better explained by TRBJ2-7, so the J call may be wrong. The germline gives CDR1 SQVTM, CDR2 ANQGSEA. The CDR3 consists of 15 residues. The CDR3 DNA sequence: TGCAGCGTTGAAGGTGCGAAGAGCTCCTACAATGAGCAGTACTTC. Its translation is CSVEGAKSSYNEQYF.

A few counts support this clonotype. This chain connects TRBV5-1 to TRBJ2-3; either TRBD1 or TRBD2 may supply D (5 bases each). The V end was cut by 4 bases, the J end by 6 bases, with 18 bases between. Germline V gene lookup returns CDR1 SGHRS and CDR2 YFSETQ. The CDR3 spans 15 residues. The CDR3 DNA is TGCGCCAGCAGCGGAACGGGACGGAGTAGGGATACGCAGTATTTT. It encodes CASSGTGRSRDTQYF.

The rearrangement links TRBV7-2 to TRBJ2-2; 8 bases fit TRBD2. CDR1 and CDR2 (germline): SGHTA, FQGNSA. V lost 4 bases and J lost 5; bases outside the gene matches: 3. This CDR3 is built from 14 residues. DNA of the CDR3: TGTGCCAGCAGCTCCACTAGCGGTACCGGGGAGCTGTTTTTT. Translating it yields CASSSTSGTGELFF.

CDR3 residues: CSAPKGGANNQPQHF. CDR3 coding DNA: TGCAGTGCTCCTAAAGGGGGCGCGAACAATCAGCCCCAGCATTTT. The J gene is TRBJ1-5, the V gene TRBV20-1; 7 bases align to TRBD1. The ends lost 5 bases at V and 3 bases at J; junction bases unmatched: 10. Germline CDR1 reads DFQATT; CDR2 reads SNEGSKA (reference sequence). This CDR3 has 15 residues.

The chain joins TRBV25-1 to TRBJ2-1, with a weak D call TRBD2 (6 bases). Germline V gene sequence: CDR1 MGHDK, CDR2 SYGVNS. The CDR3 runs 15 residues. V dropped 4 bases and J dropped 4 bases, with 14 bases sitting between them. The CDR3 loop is CASSGRGGWYNEQFF. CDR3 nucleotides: TGTGCCAGCAGTGGTAGGGGAGGATGGTACAATGAGCAGTTCTTC. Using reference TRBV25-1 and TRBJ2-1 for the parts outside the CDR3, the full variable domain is EADIYQTPRYLVIGTGKKITLECSQTMGHDKMYWYQQDPGMELHLIHYSYGVNSTEKGDLSSESTVSRIRTEHFPLTLESARPSHTSQYLCASSGRGGWYNEQFFGPGTRLTVL.

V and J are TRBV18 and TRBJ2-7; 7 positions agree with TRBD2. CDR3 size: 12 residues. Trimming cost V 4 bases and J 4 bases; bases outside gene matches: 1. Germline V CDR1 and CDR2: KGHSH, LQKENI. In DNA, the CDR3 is TGTGCCAGCTCACGGCGGGAGTACGAGCAGTACTTC. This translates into CASSRREYEQYF.

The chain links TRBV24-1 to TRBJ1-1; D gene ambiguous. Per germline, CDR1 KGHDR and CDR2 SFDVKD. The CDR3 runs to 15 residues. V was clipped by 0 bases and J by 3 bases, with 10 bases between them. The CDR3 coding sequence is TGTGCCACCAGTGATTTGGGGATTGGGTACACTGAAGCTTTCTTT. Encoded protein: CATSDLGIGYTEAFF.

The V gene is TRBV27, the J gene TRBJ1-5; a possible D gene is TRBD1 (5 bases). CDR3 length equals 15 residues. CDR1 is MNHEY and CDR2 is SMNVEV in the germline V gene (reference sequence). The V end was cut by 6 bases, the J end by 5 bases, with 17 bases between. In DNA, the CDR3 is TGTGCCAGCAGACCCGGGTGGGGGGGATATCAGCCCCAGCATTTT. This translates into CASRPGWGGYQPQHF.

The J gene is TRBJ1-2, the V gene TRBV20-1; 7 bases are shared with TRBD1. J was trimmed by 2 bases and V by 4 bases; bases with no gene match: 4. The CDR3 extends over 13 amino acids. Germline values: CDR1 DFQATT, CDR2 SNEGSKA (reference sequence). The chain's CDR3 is CSAIHRGNYGYTF. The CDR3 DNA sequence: TGCAGTGCTATACACAGGGGAAACTATGGCTACACCTTC.

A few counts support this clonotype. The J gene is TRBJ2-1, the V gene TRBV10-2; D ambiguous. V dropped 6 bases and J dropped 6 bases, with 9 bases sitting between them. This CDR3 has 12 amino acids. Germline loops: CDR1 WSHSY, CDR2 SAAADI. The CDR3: CASSIWGNEQFF. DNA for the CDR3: TGCGCCAGCAGCATCTGGGGCAATGAGCAGTTCTTC.

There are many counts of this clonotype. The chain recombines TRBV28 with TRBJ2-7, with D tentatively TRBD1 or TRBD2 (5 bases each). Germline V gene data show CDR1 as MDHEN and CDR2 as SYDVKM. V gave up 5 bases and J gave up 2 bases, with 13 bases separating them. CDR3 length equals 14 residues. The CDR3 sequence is CASSLTGTTYEQYF. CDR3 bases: TGTGCCAGCAGTCTCACCGGGACCACCTACGAGCAGTACTTC.

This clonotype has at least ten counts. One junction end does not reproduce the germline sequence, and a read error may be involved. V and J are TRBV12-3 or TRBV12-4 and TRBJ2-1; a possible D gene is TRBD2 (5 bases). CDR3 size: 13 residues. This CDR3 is CASSTGNYNEQFF. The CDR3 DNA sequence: TGCGCCAGCAGCACGGGGAATTACAATGAGCAGTTCTTC.

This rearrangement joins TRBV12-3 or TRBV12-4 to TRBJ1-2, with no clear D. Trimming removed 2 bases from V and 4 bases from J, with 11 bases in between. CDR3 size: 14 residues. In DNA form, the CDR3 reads TGTGCCAGCAGTTTAAGTCGGGCCACCTATGGCTACACCTTC. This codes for CASSLSRATYGYTF.

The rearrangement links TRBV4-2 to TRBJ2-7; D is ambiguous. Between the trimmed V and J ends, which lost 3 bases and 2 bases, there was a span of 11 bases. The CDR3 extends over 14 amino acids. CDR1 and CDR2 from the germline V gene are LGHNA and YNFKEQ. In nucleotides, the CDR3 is TGTGCCAGCAGCCACGGTTCCAGGACCTACGAGCAGTACTTC. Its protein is CASSHGSRTYEQYF.

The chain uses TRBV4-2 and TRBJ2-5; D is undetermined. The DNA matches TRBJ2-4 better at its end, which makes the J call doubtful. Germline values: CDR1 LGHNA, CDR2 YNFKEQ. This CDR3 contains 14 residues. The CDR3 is CASSQGTSQNIQYF. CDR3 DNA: TGTGCCAGCAGCCAAGGGACCTCCCAAAACATTCAGTACTTC.

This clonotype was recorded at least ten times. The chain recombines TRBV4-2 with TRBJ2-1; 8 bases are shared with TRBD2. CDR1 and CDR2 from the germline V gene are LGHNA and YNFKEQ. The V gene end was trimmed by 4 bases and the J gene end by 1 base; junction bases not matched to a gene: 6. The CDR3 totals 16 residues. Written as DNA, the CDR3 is TGTGCCAGCAGCCCGGATAGCGGGGTATCCTACAATGAGCAGTTCTTC. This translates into CASSPDSGVSYNEQFF.

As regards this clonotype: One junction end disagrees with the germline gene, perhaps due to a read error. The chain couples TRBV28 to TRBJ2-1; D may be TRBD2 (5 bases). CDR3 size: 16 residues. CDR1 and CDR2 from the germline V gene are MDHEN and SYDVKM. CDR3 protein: CACSLGPLASNNEQFF. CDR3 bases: TGTGCCTGCAGTTTAGGCCCCCTGGCTAGCAACAATGAGCAGTTCTTC.

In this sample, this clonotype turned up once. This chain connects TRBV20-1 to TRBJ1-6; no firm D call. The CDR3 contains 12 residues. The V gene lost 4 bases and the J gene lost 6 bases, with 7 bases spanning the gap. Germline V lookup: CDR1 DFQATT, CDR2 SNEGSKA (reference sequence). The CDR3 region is CSAKGPNSPLHF. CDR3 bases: TGCAGTGCTAAGGGTCCTAATTCACCCCTCCACTTT.

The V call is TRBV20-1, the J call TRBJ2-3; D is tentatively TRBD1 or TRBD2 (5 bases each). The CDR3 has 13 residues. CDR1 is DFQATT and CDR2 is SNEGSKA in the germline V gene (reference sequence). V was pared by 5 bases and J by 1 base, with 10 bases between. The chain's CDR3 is CSARGRRTDTQYF. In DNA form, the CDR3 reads TGCAGTGCTCGGGGACGTCGCACAGATACGCAGTATTTT.

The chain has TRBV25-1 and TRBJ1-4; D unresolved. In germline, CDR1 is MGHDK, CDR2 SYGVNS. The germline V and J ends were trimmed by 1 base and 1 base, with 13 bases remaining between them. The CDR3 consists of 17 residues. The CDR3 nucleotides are TGTGCCAGCAGTGAATTGGCAGGCCGAGGAACTAATGAAAAACTGTTTTTT. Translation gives CASSELAGRGTNEKLFF.

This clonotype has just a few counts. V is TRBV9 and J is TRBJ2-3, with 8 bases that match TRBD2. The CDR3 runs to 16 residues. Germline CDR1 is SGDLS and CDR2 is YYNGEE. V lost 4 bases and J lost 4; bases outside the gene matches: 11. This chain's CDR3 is CASSPPSGGHPDTQYF. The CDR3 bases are TGTGCCAGCAGCCCCCCCTCGGGGGGGCACCCAGATACGCAGTATTTT.

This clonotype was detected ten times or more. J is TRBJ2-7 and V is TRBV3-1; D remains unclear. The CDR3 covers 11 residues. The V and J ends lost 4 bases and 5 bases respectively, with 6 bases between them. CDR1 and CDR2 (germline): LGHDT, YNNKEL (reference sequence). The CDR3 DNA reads TGTGCCAGCAGCCGTTCGAACGAGCAGTACTTC. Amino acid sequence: CASSRSNEQYF.

CDR3 amino acids: CASSIGGGREAFF. The DNA of the CDR3 is TGTGCCAGTAGTATAGGAGGCGGACGTGAAGCTTTCTTT. The chain joins TRBV19 to TRBJ1-1; D gene ambiguous. V was trimmed by 1 base and J by 7 bases, leaving 10 bases between them. This CDR3 region has 13 residues. Germline V gene lookup returns CDR1 LNHDA and CDR2 SQIVND (reference sequence).